This entry lists 21 T cell receptor beta chains sequenced from one sample in a study of metastatic and nonmetastatic thyroid tumors. Before thyroid surgery, none of the patients had received any treatment. Via MiXCR, TCRdb re-called the PCR reads. The data contain approximately 20,000 clones, approximately 32% of them seen just once; the ten biggest clones take up 20% to 25%. Sequenced sample: adjacent normal tissue. Receptors originate from a female donor with papillary thyroid cancer or a benign thyroid nodule (not recorded which). Some clones in this sample may be carry-over from other donors' samples.

This clone has only a few counts. This rearrangement joins TRBV24-1 to TRBJ1-4; weak D call: TRBD1 (5 bases). Germline V gives CDR1 KGHDR, CDR2 SFDVKD. With 4 bases removed from V and 7 bases from J, the gap between germline ends came to 18 bases. The CDR3 has 16 residues. The CDR3 is CATSEPPRPGGEKLFF. CDR3 coding DNA: TGTGCCACCAGTGAACCTCCCAGGCCCGGGGGTGAAAAACTGTTTTTT.

This clone was detected only a few times. The chain recombines TRBV12-3 or TRBV12-4 with TRBJ2-7; possibly TRBD2 for D (7 bases). The CDR3 is 13 amino acids. V dropped 6 bases and J dropped 7 bases, with 16 bases sitting between them. The CDR3 spells CASRMWGGGEQYF. DNA for the CDR3: TGTGCCAGCAGGATGTGGGGGGGCGGTGAGCAGTACTTC.

This clone was observed many times. The rearrangement uses TRBV28 and TRBJ2-1, with 10 bases fitting TRBD2. The CDR3 contains 15 residues. The germline V gene has CDR1 MDHEN and CDR2 SYDVKM. V gave up 5 bases and J gave up 2 bases; unmatched junction bases: 3. CDR3 in amino acids: CASSGTSVTYNEQFF. CDR3 bases: TGTGCCAGCAGTGGGACTAGCGTCACCTACAATGAGCAGTTCTTC.

This chain links TRBV2 with TRBJ1-2; D uncertain. Per germline, CDR1 SNHLY and CDR2 FYNNEI. This CDR3 comprises 13 residues. V was shortened by 1 base and J by 11 bases, with 14 bases between the two germline ends. CDR3 sequence reads: CASSEEVQLGYTF. As DNA, the CDR3 is TGTGCCAGCAGTGAAGAGGTCCAACTGGGGTACACCTTC.

Within the sample, this clone is medium-sized. The chain joins TRBV15 to TRBJ1-2; D remains unclear. Germline CDR1 reads LNHNV; CDR2 reads YYDKDF (reference sequence). The CDR3 is 13 residues long. Trimming removed 3 bases at V and 2 bases at J, with 7 bases between. The CDR3 DNA is TGTGCCACCAGCAGGCCGGGAAACTATGGCTACACCTTC. It codes for CATSRPGNYGYTF. Complete variable domain (other parts from reference TRBV15 and TRBJ1-2): DAMVIQNPRYQVTQFGKPVTLSCSQTLNHNVMYWYQQKSSQAPKLLFHYYDKDFNNEADTPDNFQSRRPNTSFCFLDIRSPGLGDTAMYLCATSRPGNYGYTFGSGTRLTVV.

This clone was seen only a few times. The chain combines TRBV6-1 with TRBJ2-7; either TRBD1 or TRBD2 may supply D (5 bases each). Germline values: CDR1 MNHNS, CDR2 SASEGT. The CDR3 loop spans 12 amino acids. V lost 6 bases and J lost 7, with 13 bases in between. The CDR3 loop is CASSRDPSEQYF. CDR3 sequence (DNA): TGTGCCAGCAGCCGGGACCCCAGTGAGCAGTACTTC.

This clone came up many times. The chain uses TRBV9 and TRBJ1-4; TRBD1 is a possible D gene (6 bases). Germline V gene sequence: CDR1 SGDLS, CDR2 YYNGEE. Between the trimmed V and J ends, which lost 0 bases and 6 bases, there was a span of 12 bases. The CDR3 runs to 15 residues. CDR3: CASSVAGRGDEKLFF. In nucleotides, the CDR3 is TGTGCCAGCAGCGTAGCGGGCAGGGGTGATGAAAAACTGTTTTTT.

By share of the sample, this clone is medium-sized. The chain has TRBV15 and TRBJ1-5, with unresolved D. Germline V gives CDR1 LNHNV, CDR2 YYDKDF (reference sequence). V gave up 3 bases and J gave up 4 bases, with 10 bases separating them. This CDR3 is built from 14 residues. CDR3 residues: CATSRSSANQPQHF. In nucleotides, the CDR3 is TGTGCCACCAGCAGGTCATCCGCTAATCAGCCCCAGCATTTT. The full variable domain, its missing parts supplied by reference TRBV15 and TRBJ1-5, is DAMVIQNPRYQVTQFGKPVTLSCSQTLNHNVMYWYQQKSSQAPKLLFHYYDKDFNNEADTPDNFQSRRPNTSFCFLDIRSPGLGDTAMYLCATSRSSANQPQHFGDGTRLSIL.

The rearrangement joins TRBV5-4 to TRBJ2-7, with TRBD1 identical over 11 bases. CDR1 is SGHNT, CDR2 YYREEE, per germline (reference sequence). V trimming: 4 bases; J trimming: 4 bases; junction bases outside the gene matches: 4. The CDR3 is made up of 14 amino acids. CDR3 sequence (DNA): TGTGCCAGCAGCCCTGGACAGGGGGCTTACGAGCAGTACTTC. As protein: CASSPGQGAYEQYF.

This chain uses TRBV11-1 with TRBJ2-5; D is possibly TRBD1 (5 bases). The CDR3 length is 14 residues. V gave up 2 bases and J gave up 4 bases, with 11 bases separating them. Germline values: CDR1 SGHAT, CDR2 FQDESV (reference sequence). As DNA, the CDR3 is TGTGCCAGCAGCTTATCACAAGGGGCAGAGACCCAGTACTTC. Translation gives CASSLSQGAETQYF.

This clone was detected only a few times. Sequence at one end of the junction differs from germline and may be a read error. V is TRBV29-1 and J is TRBJ1-2, with TRBD1 as a possible D gene (6 bases). Per the germline V gene, CDR1 is SQVTM and CDR2 is ANQGSEA. CDR3 length: 12 residues. CDR3 in DNA: TGCAGCGTTGCTGGACAGAACTATGCCTACACCTTC. Translation: CSVAGQNYAYTF. Full variable domain (missing parts from reference TRBV29-1 and TRBJ1-2): SAVISQKPSRDICQRGTSLTIQCQVDSQVTMMFWYRQQPGQSLTLIATANQGSEATYESGFVIDKFPISRPNLTFSTLTVSNMSPEDSSIYLCSVAGQNYAYTFGSGTRLTVV.

The chain couples TRBV7-9 to TRBJ2-1; a weak D match, TRBD1 (6 bases). The CDR3 sequence is 14 residues long. The germline V gene encodes CDR1 SEHNR and CDR2 FQNEAQ (reference sequence). The V end was cut by 4 bases, the J end by 7 bases, with 14 bases between. The DNA for the CDR3 is TGTGCCAGCAGCTCCACGAGGGGGAAGAATGAGCAGTTCTTC. Residues: CASSSTRGKNEQFF.

DNA of the CDR3: TGTGCCTGGAGTGTCTCCGGGACAGCCTACGAGCAGTACTTC. This codes for CAWSVSGTAYEQYF. The chain has TRBV30 and TRBJ2-7; 7 nucleotides align to TRBD1. The CDR3 spans 14 residues. The ends lost 0 bases at V and 2 bases at J; junction bases unmatched: 4. CDR1 GTSNPN and CDR2 SVGIG come from the germline V gene (reference sequence).

In its sample, this clone was seen a few times. This sequence joins TRBV6-1 and TRBJ2-7, with D perhaps given as TRBD1 or TRBD2 (5 bases each). The CDR3 is 14 residues long. The V gene lost 8 bases and the J gene lost 1 base, with 15 bases spanning the gap. Germline loops: CDR1 MNHNS, CDR2 SASEGT. The CDR3 region is CASSRERNSYEQYF. The CDR3 DNA follows: TGTGCCAGCTCCAGGGAGAGGAATTCCTACGAGCAGTACTTC.

This chain links TRBV7-2 with TRBJ1-5; maybe TRBD1 (5 bases). V dropped 5 bases and J dropped 4 bases, with 12 bases sitting between them. The germline CDR1 and CDR2 sequences are SGHTA and FQGNSA. The CDR3 is 14 residues long. CDR3 coding DNA: TGTGCCAGCAGCCGTGACAGCCGTAATCAGCCCCAGCATTTT. Its protein is CASSRDSRNQPQHF.

The chain links TRBV6-1 to TRBJ1-2, with a weak D call TRBD1 (5 bases). V was clipped by 11 bases and J by 0 bases, with 19 bases between them. Germline-derived CDR1 and CDR2 are MNHNS and SASEGT. The CDR3 loop spans 15 amino acids. CDR3 residues: CARRTGGLSNYGYTF. CDR3 coding DNA: TGTGCCCGCCGTACAGGTGGGCTGTCTAACTATGGCTACACCTTC.

The chain recombines TRBV11-2 with TRBJ2-1; D remains ambiguous. Trimming stripped 5 bases from V and 0 bases from J, with 14 bases between. The CDR3 is made up of 16 amino acids. CDR1 and CDR2 from the germline V gene are SGHAT and FQNNGV. DNA of the CDR3: TGTGCCAGCAGCCCCTTCCAACTGTGCTCCTACAATGAGCAGTTCTTC. It specifies CASSPFQLCSYNEQFF.

This clone was found a few times. The rearrangement uses TRBV28 and TRBJ1-1; maybe TRBD1 (6 bases). The CDR3 covers 14 residues. Germline CDR1 and CDR2: MDHEN and SYDVKM. Trimming removed 6 bases at V and 0 bases at J, with 11 bases between. Here the CDR3 DNA reads TGTGCCAGCAGCCAAGGGGGGATGAACACTGAAGCTTTCTTT. Its translation: CASSQGGMNTEAFF.

Relative to its sample, this clone is medium-sized (0.01 to 0.1%). The chain is built from TRBV12-3 or TRBV12-4 and TRBJ1-1; 8 nucleotides agree with TRBD1. Trimming at V came to 5 bases and at J to 7 bases, leaving 9 bases not matched to a gene. CDR3 length equals 14 residues. For the CDR3, the DNA is TGTGCCAGCAGTAAAGCGACAGGGGAGGGTGAAGCTTTCTTT. Protein: CASSKATGEGEAFF.

This clone has a count of ten or more. This chain links TRBV30 with TRBJ1-5; 8 nucleotides match TRBD1. V shed 3 bases and J 4 bases; nucleotides not matched to a gene: 5. The CDR3 is 14 residues long. From germline, CDR1 is GTSNPN and CDR2 SVGIG (reference sequence). The CDR3: CAWSETGENQPQHF. The DNA of the CDR3 is TGTGCCTGGAGCGAGACAGGGGAAAATCAGCCCCAGCATTTT.

Ten or more counts support this clone. The genes are TRBV7-8 and TRBJ2-5; D is possibly TRBD2 (5 bases). The CDR3 sequence is 14 residues long. CDR1 is SGHVS and CDR2 is FQNEAQ in the germline V gene. Trimming shortened V by 1 base and J by 5 bases, and 11 bases separated the two germline ends. CDR3: CASSLGGNEETQYF. CDR3 DNA sequence: TGTGCCAGCAGCTTAGGAGGGAATGAGGAGACCCAGTACTTC.